A single sample is the source of the 20 T cell receptor beta chains below, sequenced in a study of neurological immune-mediated disorders. TCRdb itself ran the 5' RACE reads through MiXCR, one entry per CDR3 protein. Seen here are approximately 26,000 distinct CDR3 sequences, about 3.1% observed once, and the top ten hold around 7.1%. The sequenced sample consisted of PBMCs. The source is a woman in her twenties or thirties with multiple sclerosis.

This clonotype came up many times. This chain joins TRBV5-6 and TRBJ1-2; TRBD1 might be the D (5 bases). The germline V gene encodes CDR1 SGHDT and CDR2 YYEEEE. V lost 1 base and J 3 bases, leaving 22 bases between the germline ends. This CDR3 contains 18 residues. The CDR3 coding sequence is TGTGCCAGCAGCTTGTCCCGGGCTTTCGGGGCCTGGTACTATGGCTACACCTTC. Its protein product is CASSLSRAFGAWYYGYTF.

This clonotype was counted at least ten times. This chain's CDR3 is CSAPRGLAGSYEQYF. In nucleotides, the CDR3 is TGCAGTGCCCCCAGGGGACTAGCGGGCTCCTACGAGCAGTACTTC. This chain connects TRBV20-1 to TRBJ2-7, with TRBD2 identical over 12 bases. The CDR3 consists of 15 residues. Germline lookup yields CDR1 DFQATT and CDR2 SNEGSKA (reference sequence). The junction had 6 bases not matched to a gene; V was cut back by 6 bases and J by 0 bases.

Ten or more counts support this clonotype. This chain connects TRBV20-1 to TRBJ2-7; 7 positions match TRBD2. With 3 bases clipped from V and 6 bases from J, the junction kept 8 bases outside the gene matches. This CDR3 is built from 13 residues. Germline V gene lookup returns CDR1 DFQATT and CDR2 SNEGSKA (reference sequence). CDR3 protein: CSARGGGRGEQYF. In nucleotides, the CDR3 is TGCAGTGCTAGGGGCGGGGGAAGGGGCGAGCAGTACTTC.

This clonotype was recorded many times. The V and J genes are TRBV9 and TRBJ2-7; the D is unclear. The CDR3 is 13 residues long. The V end was cut by 2 bases, the J end by 6 bases, with 12 bases between. Germline V CDR1 and CDR2: SGDLS, YYNGEE. Here the CDR3 DNA reads TGTGCCAGCAGCGTTGTCAGCTCTGGCGAGCAGTACTTC. It translates to CASSVVSSGEQYF.

This clonotype was seen repeatedly, ten times or more. It may be a read error: a sequence one base away is much more abundant. The V gene is TRBV4-1, the J gene TRBJ2-7; D may be TRBD1 (6 bases). This CDR3 has 16 residues. Germline V lookup: CDR1 MGHRA, CDR2 YSYEKL. V was trimmed by 2 bases and J by 4 bases, leaving 18 bases between them. CDR3 region: CASSQRAARGGYEQYF. DNA for the CDR3: TGCGCCAGCAGCCAAAGGGCGGCTAGAGGGGGTTACGAGCAGTACTTC.

At least ten counts were recorded for this clonotype. The chain recombines TRBV20-1 with TRBJ2-2; D ambiguous. Germline V gene lookup returns CDR1 DFQATT and CDR2 SNEGSKA (reference sequence). CDR3 length equals 13 residues. V was pared by 3 bases and J by 0 bases, with 5 bases between. The CDR3 loop is CSASNANTGELFF. CDR3 nucleotide sequence: TGCAGTGCTAGCAACGCGAACACCGGGGAGCTGTTTTTT.

This clonotype appeared many times. V gene TRBV29-1 combines with J gene TRBJ2-7, with TRBD1 identical over 8 bases. The J segment lost 3 bases and the V segment lost 4 bases, leaving 5 bases of the junction unmatched. The CDR3 is 13 residues long. Germline CDR1 reads SQVTM; CDR2 reads ANQGSEA. The CDR3 protein is CSVVGQGLYEQYF. The CDR3 coding sequence is TGCAGCGTTGTAGGACAGGGACTCTACGAGCAGTACTTC.

The sample holds many counts of this clonotype. The chain joins TRBV10-3 to TRBJ1-6; D is unresolved. Trimming removed 3 bases from V and 8 bases from J, with 5 bases in between. This CDR3 spans 12 amino acids. Germline CDR1 reads ENHRY; CDR2 reads SYGVKD. The CDR3: CAISEGYSPLHF. The CDR3 DNA sequence: TGTGCCATCAGTGAAGGTTATTCACCCCTCCACTTT.

This clonotype has at least ten counts. The chain links TRBV19 to TRBJ1-3; D is undetermined. Trimming pared 7 bases from V and 0 bases from J, leaving 7 bases between. This CDR3 contains 13 residues. The V gene's germline CDR1 is LNHDA and CDR2 SQIVND (reference sequence). The CDR3 protein is CASNMDSGNTIYF. For the CDR3, the DNA is TGTGCCAGTAATATGGACTCTGGAAACACCATATATTTT.

The genes are TRBV28 and TRBJ2-1; weak D call: TRBD2 (6 bases). The length of the CDR3 is 14 residues. Trimming left V 3 bases short and J 8 bases short, with 14 bases between. CDR1 and CDR2 from the germline V gene are MDHEN and SYDVKM. CDR3 nucleotides: TGTGCCAGCAGTTTGCCTAGAGGGAGGTATGAGCAGTTCTTC. Translation: CASSLPRGRYEQFF. Complete variable domain (other parts from reference TRBV28 and TRBJ2-1): DVKVTQSSRYLVKRTGEKVFLECVQDMDHENMFWYRQDPGLGLRLIYFSYDVKMKEKGDIPEGYSVSREKKERFSLILESASTNQTSMYLCASSLPRGRYEQFFGPGTRLTVL.

The chain links TRBV7-2 to TRBJ2-7; D is unresolved. From germline, CDR1 is SGHTA and CDR2 FQGNSA. V was pared by 2 bases and J by 2 bases, with 10 bases between. CDR3 size: 14 residues. CDR3 nucleotide sequence: TGTGCCAGCAGCTTAACGACATCGACCTACGAGCAGTACTTC. This translates into CASSLTTSTYEQYF. Combining the CDR3 with reference TRBV7-2 and TRBJ2-7 gives the whole variable domain GAGVSQSPSNKVTEKGKDVELRCDPISGHTALYWYRQSLGQGLEFLIYFQGNSAPDKSGLPSDRFSAERTGGSVSTLTIQRTQQEDSAVYLCASSLTTSTYEQYFGPGTRLTVT.

This clonotype was picked up many times. V and J are TRBV9 and TRBJ2-1; 7 bases map to TRBD2. V lost 4 bases and J lost 2; bases outside the gene matches: 12. From germline, CDR1 is SGDLS and CDR2 YYNGEE. The CDR3 totals 17 residues. The CDR3 nucleotides are TGTGCCAGCAGCCCAAGAAGACTAGCAGATGCCTACAATGAGCAGTTCTTC. Its translation is CASSPRRLADAYNEQFF.

At least ten counts were recorded for this clonotype. This chain connects TRBV7-2 to TRBJ2-5; TRBD2 matches 8 bases. The CDR3 totals 14 residues. Trimming cost V 1 base and J 5 bases; bases outside gene matches: 3. Germline V gene sequence: CDR1 SGHTA, CDR2 FQGNSA. DNA of the CDR3: TGTGCCAGCAGCTTAGGGGGCGGGGGGGAGACCCAGTACTTC. Translated, it gives CASSLGGGGETQYF.

At least ten counts were recorded for this clonotype. V gene TRBV4-1 combines with J gene TRBJ2-1, with 13 bases fitting TRBD2. This CDR3 has 15 amino acids. Germline trimming cut 5 bases from V and 6 bases from J; bases unmatched to any gene: 4. Germline loops: CDR1 MGHRA, CDR2 YSYEKL. The CDR3 coding sequence is TGCGCCAGCAGCAGGACTAGCGGGAGTTTCAATGAGCAGTTCTTC. Translated, it gives CASSRTSGSFNEQFF.

CDR3 nucleotides: TGCAGTTTGGGGGAGGGATATACGCAGTATTTT. Translating it yields CSLGEGYTQYF. The rearrangement uses TRBV20-1 and TRBJ2-3, with TRBD2 identical over 7 bases. V lost 8 bases to trimming and J lost 7 bases; unmatched junction nucleotides: 6. The CDR3 runs 11 residues. CDR1 and CDR2 (germline): DFQATT, SNEGSKA (reference sequence).

This clonotype was recorded at least ten times. The CDR3 bases are TGTGCCAGCAGCCCGGATCTAGCCTCTGGAAACACCATATATTTT. It is translated as CASSPDLASGNTIYF. The genes are TRBV7-9 and TRBJ1-3; D gene uncertain. V was cut by 5 bases and J by 0 bases, with 11 bases left in between. The CDR3 length is 15 residues. Germline V gives CDR1 SEHNR, CDR2 FQNEAQ (reference sequence).

This clonotype was seen at least ten times. The gene calls are TRBV7-2 and TRBJ1-1; 7 bases align to TRBD1. Per germline, CDR1 SGHTA and CDR2 FQGNSA. The J segment lost 13 bases and the V segment lost 3 bases, leaving 11 bases of the junction unmatched. The CDR3 sequence is 13 residues long. The CDR3 loop is CASSLVTGTAGFF. The CDR3 bases are TGTGCCAGCAGCTTGGTAACTGGGACAGCAGGTTTCTTT.

This clonotype was recorded at least ten times. The chain employs TRBV29-1 and TRBJ2-1; D is perhaps TRBD1 (6 bases). V was cut by 4 bases and J by 3 bases, with 13 bases left in between. Germline V gene data show CDR1 as SQVTM and CDR2 as ANQGSEA. The CDR3 is made up of 14 amino acids. The CDR3 here is CSVVSGAYYNEQFF. In nucleotides, the CDR3 is TGCAGCGTTGTATCAGGGGCTTACTACAATGAGCAGTTCTTC.

This clonotype was counted at least ten times. The chain employs TRBV20-1 and TRBJ2-3; 8 nucleotides agree with TRBD1. Germline CDR1 DFQATT, CDR2 SNEGSKA (reference sequence). After removal of 4 bases from V and 2 bases from J, the junction contained 14 bases not matched to a gene. CDR3 length: 17 residues. The CDR3: CSAKAPLGTGNTDTQYF. In DNA, the CDR3 is TGCAGTGCTAAGGCCCCTCTTGGGACAGGAAACACAGATACGCAGTATTTT.

Details on this clonotype: A much larger clone lies one base from this, so it may be a read error. The chain has TRBV5-1 and TRBJ1-4, with D perhaps matching TRBD1 (5 bases). Germline V gene sequence: CDR1 SGHRS, CDR2 YFSETQ. The CDR3 has 15 residues. This CDR3 is CASSFTGLTNDKLFF. CDR3 nucleotides: TGCGCCAGCAGCTTCACAGGCTTGACGAATGACAAACTGTTTTTT.